This T cell receptor beta chain is drawn from a study of cytomegalovirus exposure and HLA in healthy donors. Study details: Roughly 180 million T cells yielded more than 90 million unique TCR beta sequences, as an earlier analysis found.

Study-wide results and caveats: The investigators catalogued 150 or so TCR beta chains as cytomegalovirus-associated. Most TCR sequences showed up rarely, but some public TCRs showed up in many donors.

Trimming at V came to 3 bases and at J to 4 bases, leaving 11 bases not matched to a gene. The CDR3 spans 17 residues. The germline V gene has CDR1 SGHDT and CDR2 YYEEEE. PCR involved 60 Vbeta and 13 Jbeta primers. Sequencing was performed with immunoSEQ multiplex PCR; in TCRdb, only in-frame clones are kept and a portion is missing. The table has roughly 120,000 clones, around 74% seen once. The count of this clone is one. The antigen remains unidentified. The V call is TRBV5-6, the J call TRBJ2-3, with 10 bases aligning to TRBD2. Sequencing was carried out using PBMCs. This TCR derives from a young woman in good health and CMV-seronegative. CDR3 coding DNA: TGTGCCAGCAGCTCGGGACCGGGACTAGCGTCATCAGATACGCAGTATTTT. Its translation is CASSSGPGLASSDTQYF.